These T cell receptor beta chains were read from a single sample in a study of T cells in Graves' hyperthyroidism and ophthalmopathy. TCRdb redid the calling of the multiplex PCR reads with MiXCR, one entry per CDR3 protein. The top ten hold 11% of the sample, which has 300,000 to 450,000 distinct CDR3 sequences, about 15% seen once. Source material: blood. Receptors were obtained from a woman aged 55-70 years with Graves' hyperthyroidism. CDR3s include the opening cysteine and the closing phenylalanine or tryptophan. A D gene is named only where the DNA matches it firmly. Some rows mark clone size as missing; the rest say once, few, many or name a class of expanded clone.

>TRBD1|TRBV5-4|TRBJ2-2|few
CASSSPGIGQANTGELFF
TGTGCCAGCAGCTCTCCGGGCATAGGACAGGCGAACACCGGGGAGCTGTTTTTT
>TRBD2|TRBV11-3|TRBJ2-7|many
CASRLAGVNHEQYF
TGTGCCAGCAGATTAGCGGGAGTAAACCACGAGCAGTACTTC
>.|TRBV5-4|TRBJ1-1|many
CASSLEGGGTKAFF
TGTGCCAGCAGCTTGGAGGGTGGGGGGACGAAAGCTTTCTTT
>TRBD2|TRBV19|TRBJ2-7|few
CASTQGTSGNYEQYF
TGTGCCAGTACCCAGGGGACTAGCGGGAACTACGAGCAGTACTTC
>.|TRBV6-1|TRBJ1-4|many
CASSPRGSARREKLFF
TGTGCCAGCAGTCCCAGAGGATCTGCCCGTCGGGAAAAACTGTTTTTT
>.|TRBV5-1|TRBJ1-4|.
CASSLARQAHEKLFF
TGCGCCAGCAGCTTGGCGCGGCAGGCCCATGAAAAACTGTTTTTT
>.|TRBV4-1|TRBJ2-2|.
CASSIDVPRELFF
TGCGCCAGCAGCATAGACGTCCCCAGGGAGCTGTTTTTT
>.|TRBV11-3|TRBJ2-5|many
CASSLRAVGVETQYF
TGTGCCAGCAGCTTAAGAGCGGTGGGAGTCGAGACCCAGTACTTC
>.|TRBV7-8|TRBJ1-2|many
CASSLVGYGYTF
TGTGCCAGCAGCTTAGTCGGCTATGGCTACACCTTC
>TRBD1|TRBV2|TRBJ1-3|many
CASSEAGTGAGNTIYF
TGTGCCAGCAGTGAAGCCGGGACAGGGGCTGGAAACACCATATATTTT
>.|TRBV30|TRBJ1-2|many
CASTANYGYTF
TGTGCCTCGACAGCTAACTATGGCTACACCTTC
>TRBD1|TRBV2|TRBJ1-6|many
CASRLPQGNGSPLHF
TGTGCCAGCCGCTTACCACAGGGGAATGGATCACCCCTCCACTTT
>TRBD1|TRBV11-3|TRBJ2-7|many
CASSLTGESTYEQYF
TGTGCCAGCAGCCTGACAGGGGAATCTACCTACGAGCAGTACTTC
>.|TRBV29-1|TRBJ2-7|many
CSARRDAGLTTYEQYF
TGCAGCGCCAGACGGGACGCGGGTCTTACGACCTACGAGCAGTACTTC
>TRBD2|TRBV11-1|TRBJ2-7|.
CASSLVLSGRDNEQYF
TGTGCCAGCAGCTTAGTTCTAAGCGGGAGAGACAATGAGCAGTACTTC
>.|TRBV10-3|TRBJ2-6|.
CAIPGHSGANVLTF
TGTGCCATCCCGGGTCACTCTGGGGCCAACGTCCTGACTTTC
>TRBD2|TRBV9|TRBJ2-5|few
CASSVATGGLAAQETQYF
TGTGCCAGCAGCGTAGCTACAGGTGGACTAGCGGCTCAAGAGACCCAGTACTTC
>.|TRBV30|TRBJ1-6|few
CAWRGFWNSPLHF
TGTGCCTGGAGGGGATTTTGGAATTCACCCCTCCACTTT
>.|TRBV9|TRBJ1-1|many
CASSVAGGLLGNTEAFF
TGTGCCAGCAGCGTAGCCGGGGGTTTGCTTGGGAACACTGAAGCTTTCTTT
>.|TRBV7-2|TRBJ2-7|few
CASSLHRAYEQHF
TGTGCCAGCAGCTTGCACAGGGCCTACGAGCAGCACTTC
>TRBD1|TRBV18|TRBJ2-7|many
CASSLGQGEGYEQYF
TGTGCCAGCTCTCTTGGACAGGGAGAGGGCTACGAGCAGTACTTC
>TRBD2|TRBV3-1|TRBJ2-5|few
CASSQRAGDETQYF
TGTGCCAGCAGCCAACGAGCGGGAGATGAGACCCAGTACTTC
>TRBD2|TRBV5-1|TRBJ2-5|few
CASSPGGAMETQYF
TGCGCCAGCAGCCCGGGGGGGGCTATGGAGACCCAGTACTTC
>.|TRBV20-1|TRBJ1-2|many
CSVQGGANYGYTF
TGCAGTGTTCAAGGGGGAGCTAACTATGGCTACACCTTC
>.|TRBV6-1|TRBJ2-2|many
CASIRWQGGGELFF
TGTGCCAGCATTAGGTGGCAGGGCGGCGGGGAGCTGTTTTTT
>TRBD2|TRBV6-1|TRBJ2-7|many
CASGVEREGPYEQYF
TGTGCCAGCGGGGTGGAGCGGGAGGGCCCCTACGAGCAGTACTTC
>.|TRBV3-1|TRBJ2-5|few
CASSQVAGAETQYF
TGTGCCAGCAGCCAAGTGGCTGGCGCCGAGACCCAGTACTTC
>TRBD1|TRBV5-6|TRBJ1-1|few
CASSPGTGVPNTEAFF
TGTGCCAGCAGCCCGGGGACAGGGGTCCCGAACACTGAAGCTTTCTTT
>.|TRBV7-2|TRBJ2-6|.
CASSLRPGANVLTF
TGTGCCAGCAGCCTCCGCCCCGGGGCCAACGTCCTGACTTTC
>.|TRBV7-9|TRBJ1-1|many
CASSARQKDTEAFF
TGTGCCAGCAGCGCCCGACAGAAGGACACTGAAGCTTTCTTT
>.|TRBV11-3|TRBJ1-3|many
CASSTANRVLSGNTIYF
TGTGCCAGCAGCACAGCGAACAGGGTACTCTCTGGAAACACCATATATTTT
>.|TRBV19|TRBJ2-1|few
CASSPARSSYNEQFF
TGTGCCAGTAGCCCGGCGAGGAGCTCCTACAATGAGCAGTTCTTC
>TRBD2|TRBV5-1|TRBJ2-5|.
CASSSQRGQGTQYF
TGCGCCAGCAGCTCCCAGCGGGGCCAGGGGACCCAGTACTTC
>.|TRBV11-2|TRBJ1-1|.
CASSPDWGTEAFF
TGTGCCAGCAGCCCAGACTGGGGTACTGAAGCTTTCTTT
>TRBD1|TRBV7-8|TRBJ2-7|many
CASSPGQGVLREQYF
TGTGCCAGCAGCCCTGGACAGGGGGTTCTCCGGGAGCAGTACTTC
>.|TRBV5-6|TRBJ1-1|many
CASSFLKMNTEAFF
TGTGCCAGCAGCTTTCTTAAGATGAACACTGAAGCTTTCTTT
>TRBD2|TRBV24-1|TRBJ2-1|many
CATSGGAGRSSYNEQFF
TGTGCCACGTCGGGGGGGGCGGGGCGCTCATCCTACAATGAGCAGTTCTTC
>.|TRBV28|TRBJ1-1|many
CASSFDENTEAFF
TGTGCCAGCAGTTTTGATGAGAACACTGAAGCTTTCTTT
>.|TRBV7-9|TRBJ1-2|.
CASSLDYEGENYGYTF
TGTGCCAGCAGCTTAGATTACGAGGGGGAGAACTATGGCTACACCTTC
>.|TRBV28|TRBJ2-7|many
CASNLGHSSSYEQYF
TGTGCCAGCAACTTAGGACACTCGAGCTCCTACGAGCAGTACTTC
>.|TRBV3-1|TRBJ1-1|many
CASSSRVGIRGTEAFF
TGTGCCAGCAGCTCAAGGGTGGGAATACGAGGCACTGAAGCTTTCTTT
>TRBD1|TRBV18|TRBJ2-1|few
CASSGQVYNEQFF
TGTGCCAGCTCCGGACAGGTATACAATGAGCAGTTCTTC
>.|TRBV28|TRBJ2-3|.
CASSLSGSGRTDTQYF
TGTGCCAGCAGTTTATCTGGGAGCGGGCGCACAGATACGCAGTATTTT
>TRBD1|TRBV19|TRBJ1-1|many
CASTRTGEAFF
TGTGCCAGTACAAGGACAGGCGAAGCTTTCTTT
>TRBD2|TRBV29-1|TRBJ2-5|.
CSATRTSGREETQYF
TGCAGCGCCACGAGGACTAGCGGGAGGGAAGAGACCCAGTACTTC
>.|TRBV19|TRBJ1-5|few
CASSITGSSNQPQHF
TGTGCCAGTAGTATTACAGGGTCTAGCAATCAGCCCCAGCATTTT